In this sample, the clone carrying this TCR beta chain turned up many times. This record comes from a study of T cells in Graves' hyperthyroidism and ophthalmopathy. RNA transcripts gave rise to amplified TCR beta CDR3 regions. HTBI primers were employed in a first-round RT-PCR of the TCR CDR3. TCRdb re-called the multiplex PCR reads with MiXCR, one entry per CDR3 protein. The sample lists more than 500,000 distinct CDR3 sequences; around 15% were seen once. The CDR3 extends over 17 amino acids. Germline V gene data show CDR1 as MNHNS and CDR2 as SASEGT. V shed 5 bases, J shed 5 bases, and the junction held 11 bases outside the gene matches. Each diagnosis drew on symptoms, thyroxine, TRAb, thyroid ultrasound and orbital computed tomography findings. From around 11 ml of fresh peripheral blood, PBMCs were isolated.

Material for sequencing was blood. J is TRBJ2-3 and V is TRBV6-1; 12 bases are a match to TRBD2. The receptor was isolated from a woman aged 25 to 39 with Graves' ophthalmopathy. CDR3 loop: CASSSWASGREEDTQYF. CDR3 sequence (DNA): TGTGCCAGCAGTTCCTGGGCTAGCGGGAGGGAGGAAGATACGCAGTATTTT.